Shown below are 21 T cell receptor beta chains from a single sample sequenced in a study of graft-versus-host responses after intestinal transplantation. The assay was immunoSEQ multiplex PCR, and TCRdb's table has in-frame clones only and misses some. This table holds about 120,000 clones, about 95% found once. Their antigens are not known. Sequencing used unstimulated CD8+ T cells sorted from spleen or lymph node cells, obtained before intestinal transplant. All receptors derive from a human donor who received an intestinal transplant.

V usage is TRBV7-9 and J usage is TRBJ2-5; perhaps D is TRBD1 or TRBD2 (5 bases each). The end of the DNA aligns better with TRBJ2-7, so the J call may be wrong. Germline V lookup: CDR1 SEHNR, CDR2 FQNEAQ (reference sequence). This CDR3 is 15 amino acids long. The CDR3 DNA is TGTGCCAGCAGCTCCCGGGACCATATTTTCTACGAGCAGTACTTC. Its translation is CASSSRDHIFYEQYF.

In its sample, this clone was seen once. The CDR3 DNA is TGCGCCAGCAGCCAAGGGGGATACCATCAGCCCCAGCATTTT. Protein: CASSQGGYHQPQHF. The V call is TRBV4-1, the J call TRBJ1-5; D not resolved. V lost 1 base to trimming and J lost 5 bases, with 9 bases between them. Germline CDR1 and CDR2: MGHRA and YSYEKL. The CDR3 has 14 amino acids.

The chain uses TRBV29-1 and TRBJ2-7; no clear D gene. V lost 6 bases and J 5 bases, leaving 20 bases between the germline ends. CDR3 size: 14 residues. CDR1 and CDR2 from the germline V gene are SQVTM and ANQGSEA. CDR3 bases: TGCAGCGTCCTTGATGAGGAGCGCCCGAACGAGCAGTACTTC. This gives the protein CSVLDEERPNEQYF.

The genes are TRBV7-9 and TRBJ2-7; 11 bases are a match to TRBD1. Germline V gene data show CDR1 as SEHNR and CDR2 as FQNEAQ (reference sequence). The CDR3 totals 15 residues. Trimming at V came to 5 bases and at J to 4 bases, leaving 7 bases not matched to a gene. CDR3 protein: CASSPGQGAKYEQYF. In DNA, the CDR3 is TGTGCCAGCAGCCCAGGACAGGGGGCAAAGTACGAGCAGTACTTC.

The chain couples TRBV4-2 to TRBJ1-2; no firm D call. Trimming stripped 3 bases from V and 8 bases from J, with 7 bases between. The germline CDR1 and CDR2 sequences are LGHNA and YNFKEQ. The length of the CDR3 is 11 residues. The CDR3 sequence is CASSQRDGYTF. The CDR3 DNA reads TGTGCCAGCAGCCAGCGCGACGGCTACACCTTC.

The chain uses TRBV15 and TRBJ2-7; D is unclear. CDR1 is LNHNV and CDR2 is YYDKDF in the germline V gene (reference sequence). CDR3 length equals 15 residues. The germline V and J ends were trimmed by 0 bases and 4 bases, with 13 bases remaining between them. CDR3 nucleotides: TGTGCCACCAGCAGAGATAGGGTATCTTCTTACGAGCAGTACTTC. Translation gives CATSRDRVSSYEQYF.

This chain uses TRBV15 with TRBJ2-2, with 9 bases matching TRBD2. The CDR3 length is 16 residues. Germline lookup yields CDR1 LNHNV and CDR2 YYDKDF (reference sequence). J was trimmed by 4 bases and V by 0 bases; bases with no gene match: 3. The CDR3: CATSREGTSSTGELFF. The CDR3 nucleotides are TGTGCCACCAGCAGAGAGGGGACTAGCAGCACCGGGGAGCTGTTTTTT. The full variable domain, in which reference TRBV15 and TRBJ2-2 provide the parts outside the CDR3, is DAMVIQNPRYQVTQFGKPVTLSCSQTLNHNVMYWYQQKSSQAPKLLFHYYDKDFNNEADTPDNFQSRRPNTSFCFLDIRSPGLGDTAMYLCATSREGTSSTGELFFGEGSRLTVL.

The CDR3 sequence: CASSLDIDGTEAFF. The CDR3 DNA sequence: TGTGCCAGCAGTCTGGACATCGATGGGACTGAAGCTTTCTTT. This chain joins TRBV28 and TRBJ1-1; weak D call: TRBD1 (5 bases). CDR1 and CDR2 (germline): MDHEN, SYDVKM. The CDR3 contains 14 residues. The V gene lost 5 bases and the J gene lost 5 bases, with 15 bases spanning the gap.

The CDR3 DNA follows: TGTGCCAGCAGCTTGGACACTAATGAAAAACTGTTTTTT. It yields the protein CASSLDTNEKLFF. The chain joins TRBV7-9 to TRBJ1-4; D is unresolved. Germline-derived CDR1 and CDR2 are SEHNR and FQNEAQ (reference sequence). V lost 3 bases, J lost 2 bases, and 4 bases lay in between. This CDR3 is 13 amino acids long.

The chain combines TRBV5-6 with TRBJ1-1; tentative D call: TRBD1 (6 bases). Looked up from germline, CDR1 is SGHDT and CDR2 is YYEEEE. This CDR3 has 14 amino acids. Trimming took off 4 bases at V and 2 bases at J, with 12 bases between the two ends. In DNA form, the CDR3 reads TGTGCCAGCAGCGGAGGGACACCTAACACTGAAGCTTTCTTT. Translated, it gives CASSGGTPNTEAFF. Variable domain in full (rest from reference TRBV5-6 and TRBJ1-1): DAGVTQSPTHLIKTRGQQVTLRCSPKSGHDTVSWYQQALGQGPQFIFQYYEEEERQRGNFPDRFSGHQFPNYSSELNVNALLLGDSALYLCASSGGTPNTEAFFGQGTRLTVV.

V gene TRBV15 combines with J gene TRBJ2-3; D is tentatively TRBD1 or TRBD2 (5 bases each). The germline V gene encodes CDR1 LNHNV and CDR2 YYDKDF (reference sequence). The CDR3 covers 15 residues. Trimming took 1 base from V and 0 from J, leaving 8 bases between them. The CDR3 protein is CATSRGDGSTDTQYF. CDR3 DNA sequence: TGTGCCACCAGCAGAGGGGACGGAAGCACAGATACGCAGTATTTT.

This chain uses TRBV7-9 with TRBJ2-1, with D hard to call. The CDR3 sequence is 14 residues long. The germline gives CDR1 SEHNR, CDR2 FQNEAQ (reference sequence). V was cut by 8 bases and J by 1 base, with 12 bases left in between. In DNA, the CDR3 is TGTGCCAGCGCCGATAGCAGATCCTACAATGAGCAGTTCTTC. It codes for CASADSRSYNEQFF.

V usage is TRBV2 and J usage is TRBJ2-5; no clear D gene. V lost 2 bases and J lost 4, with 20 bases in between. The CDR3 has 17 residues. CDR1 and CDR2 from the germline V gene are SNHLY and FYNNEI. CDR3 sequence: CASSELVRVESGETQYF. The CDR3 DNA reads TGTGCCAGCAGTGAACTCGTCCGGGTGGAATCGGGAGAGACCCAGTACTTC.

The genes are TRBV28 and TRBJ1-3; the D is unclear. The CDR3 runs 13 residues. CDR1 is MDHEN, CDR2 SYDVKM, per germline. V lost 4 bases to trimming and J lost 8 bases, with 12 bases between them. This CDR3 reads CASSYEPSDTIYF. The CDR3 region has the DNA TGTGCCAGCAGTTACGAACCCAGTGACACCATATATTTT.

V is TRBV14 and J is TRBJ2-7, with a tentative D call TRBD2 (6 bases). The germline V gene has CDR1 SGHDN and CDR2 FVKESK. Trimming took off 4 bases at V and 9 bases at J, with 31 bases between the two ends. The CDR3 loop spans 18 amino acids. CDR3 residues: CASSLQRRGRDSPVGQYF. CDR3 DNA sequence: TGTGCCAGCAGCCTCCAAAGGCGGGGCAGGGATTCCCCAGTCGGGCAGTACTTC.

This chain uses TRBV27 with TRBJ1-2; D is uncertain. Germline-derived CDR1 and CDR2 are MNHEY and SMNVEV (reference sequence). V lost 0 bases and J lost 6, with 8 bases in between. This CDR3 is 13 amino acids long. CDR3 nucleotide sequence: TGTGCCAGCAGTTTATCGGCAGGAGATGGCTACACCTTC. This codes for CASSLSAGDGYTF.

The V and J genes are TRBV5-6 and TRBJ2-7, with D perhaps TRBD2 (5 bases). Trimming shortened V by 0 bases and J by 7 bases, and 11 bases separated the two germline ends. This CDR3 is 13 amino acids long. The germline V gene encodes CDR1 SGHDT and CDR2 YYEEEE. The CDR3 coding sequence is TGTGCCAGCAGCTTGGGACCCTCGGGGGAGCAGTACTTC. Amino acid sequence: CASSLGPSGEQYF.

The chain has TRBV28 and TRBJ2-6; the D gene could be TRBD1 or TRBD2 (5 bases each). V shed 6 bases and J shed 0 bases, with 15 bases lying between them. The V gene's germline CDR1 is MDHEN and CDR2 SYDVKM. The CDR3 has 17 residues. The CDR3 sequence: CASSTGRWSSGANVLTF. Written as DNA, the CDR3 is TGTGCCAGCAGCACGGGACGGTGGTCCTCTGGGGCCAACGTCCTGACTTTC.

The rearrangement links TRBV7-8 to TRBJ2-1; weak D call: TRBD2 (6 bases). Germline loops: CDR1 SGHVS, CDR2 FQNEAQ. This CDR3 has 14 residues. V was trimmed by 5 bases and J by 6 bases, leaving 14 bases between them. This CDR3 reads CASSPTPSANEQFF. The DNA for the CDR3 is TGTGCCAGCAGCCCCACCCCTAGCGCCAATGAGCAGTTCTTC.

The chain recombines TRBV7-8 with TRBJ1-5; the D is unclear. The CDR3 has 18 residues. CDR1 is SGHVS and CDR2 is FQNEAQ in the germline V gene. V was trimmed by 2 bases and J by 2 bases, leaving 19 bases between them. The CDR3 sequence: CASSLMGVGWAGNQPQHF. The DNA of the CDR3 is TGTGCCAGCAGCTTAATGGGAGTAGGGTGGGCGGGCAATCAGCCCCAGCATTTT.

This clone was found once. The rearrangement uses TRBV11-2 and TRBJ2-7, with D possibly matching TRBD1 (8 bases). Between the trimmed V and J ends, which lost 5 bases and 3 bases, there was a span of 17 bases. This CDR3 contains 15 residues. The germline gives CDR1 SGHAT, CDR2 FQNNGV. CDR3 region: CASSPGQGGGYEQYF. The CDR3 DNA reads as TGTGCCAGCAGCCCCGGACAGGGAGGGGGCTACGAGCAGTACTTC.